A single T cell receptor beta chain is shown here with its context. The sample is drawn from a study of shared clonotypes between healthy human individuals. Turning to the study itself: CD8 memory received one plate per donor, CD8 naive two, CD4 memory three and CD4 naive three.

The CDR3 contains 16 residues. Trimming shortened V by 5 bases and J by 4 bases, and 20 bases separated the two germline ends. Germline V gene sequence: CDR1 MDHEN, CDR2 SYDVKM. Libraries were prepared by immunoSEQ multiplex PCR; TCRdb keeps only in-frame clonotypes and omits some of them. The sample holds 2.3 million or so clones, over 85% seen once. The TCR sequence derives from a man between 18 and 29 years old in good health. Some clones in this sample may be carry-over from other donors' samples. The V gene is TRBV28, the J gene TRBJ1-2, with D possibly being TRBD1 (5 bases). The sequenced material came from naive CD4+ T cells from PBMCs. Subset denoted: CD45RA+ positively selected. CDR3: CASSPIKQAGAYGYTF. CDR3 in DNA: TGTGCCAGCAGTCCCATAAAACAGGCGGGTGCCTATGGCTACACCTTC.